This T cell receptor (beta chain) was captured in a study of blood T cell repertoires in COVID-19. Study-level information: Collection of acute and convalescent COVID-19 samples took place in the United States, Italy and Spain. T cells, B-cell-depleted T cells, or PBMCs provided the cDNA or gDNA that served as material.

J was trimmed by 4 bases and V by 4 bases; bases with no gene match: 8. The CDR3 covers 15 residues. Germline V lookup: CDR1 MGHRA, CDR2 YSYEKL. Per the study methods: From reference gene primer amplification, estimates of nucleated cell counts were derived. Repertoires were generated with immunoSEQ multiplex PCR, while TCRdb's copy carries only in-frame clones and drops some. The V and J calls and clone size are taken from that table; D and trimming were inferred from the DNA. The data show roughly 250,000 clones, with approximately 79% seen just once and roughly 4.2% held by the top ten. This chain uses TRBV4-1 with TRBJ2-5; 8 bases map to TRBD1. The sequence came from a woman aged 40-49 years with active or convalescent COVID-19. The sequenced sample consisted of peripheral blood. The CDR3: CASSRSGTGRETQYF. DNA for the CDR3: TGCGCCAGCAGCCGGTCCGGGACAGGCAGAGAGACCCAGTACTTC.